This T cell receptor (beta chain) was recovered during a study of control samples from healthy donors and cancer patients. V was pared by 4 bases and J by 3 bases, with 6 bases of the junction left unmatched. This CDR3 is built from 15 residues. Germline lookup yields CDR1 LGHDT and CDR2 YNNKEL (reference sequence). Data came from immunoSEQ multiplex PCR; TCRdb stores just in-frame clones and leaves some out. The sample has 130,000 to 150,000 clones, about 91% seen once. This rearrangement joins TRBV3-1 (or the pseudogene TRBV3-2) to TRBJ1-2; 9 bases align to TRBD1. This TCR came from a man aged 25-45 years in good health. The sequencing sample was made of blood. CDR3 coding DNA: TGTGCCAGCAGCCCTAGCGGGACAGGGCACTATGGCTACACCTTC. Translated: CASSPSGTGHYGYTF.